The 18 T cell receptor beta chains reported below all come from one sample, sequenced in a study of blood T cell repertoires in COVID-19. Data came from immunoSEQ multiplex PCR; TCRdb stores just in-frame clones and leaves some out. Found here are around 330,000 clones, 85% of them singletons; the top ten hold 1.5% to 2%. The specimen was PBMCs or T cells enriched from blood (not recorded which). The receptor source for this set is a young woman who had been exposed to COVID-19.

The CDR3 nucleotides read TGTGCCAGCAGCCCCTACAGGGTCTCTGGCAATCAGCCCCAGCATTTT. Its translation: CASSPYRVSGNQPQHF. This chain links TRBV7-9 with TRBJ1-5; weak D call: TRBD1 (6 bases). CDR1 and CDR2 (germline): SEHNR, FQNEAQ (reference sequence). Between the trimmed V and J ends, which lost 5 bases and 2 bases, there was a span of 16 bases. The CDR3 has 16 residues.

V is TRBV25-1 and J is TRBJ2-5, with a tentative D call TRBD2 (6 bases). Germline V gene sequence: CDR1 MGHDK, CDR2 SYGVNS. This CDR3 contains 15 residues. Trimming removed 2 bases from V and 3 bases from J, with 13 bases in between. Here the CDR3 DNA reads TGTGCCAGCAGTGAACGTATAGCGGCAGAAGAGACCCAGTACTTC. Its translation: CASSERIAAEETQYF.

V gene TRBV7-9 combines with J gene TRBJ2-7; 7 nucleotides align to TRBD1. CDR1 and CDR2 (germline): SEHNR, FQNEAQ (reference sequence). This CDR3 spans 15 amino acids. Trimming took 4 bases from V and 0 from J; bases not matched to a gene: 6. CDR3 nucleotide sequence: TGTGCCAGCAGCTCACAAGACAGGGCCTCCTACGAGCAGTACTTC. Protein: CASSSQDRASYEQYF.

This chain links TRBV5-1 with TRBJ1-4; 7 positions match TRBD1. After removal of 6 bases from V and 3 bases from J, the junction contained 8 bases not matched to a gene. The CDR3 contains 15 residues. Germline V gene data show CDR1 as SGHRS and CDR2 as YFSETQ. In DNA, the CDR3 is TGCGCCAGCACCAGAACAGGGGCCCCTAATGAAAAACTGTTTTTT. Its protein is CASTRTGAPNEKLFF.

The chain combines TRBV28 with TRBJ2-7; the D is unclear. The CDR3 consists of 13 residues. The germline gives CDR1 MDHEN, CDR2 SYDVKM. Trimming took off 3 bases at V and 0 bases at J, with 6 bases between the two ends. CDR3 bases: TGTGCCAGCAGTTTTAGTAACTCCTACGAGCAGTACTTC. This translates into CASSFSNSYEQYF.

J is TRBJ1-4 and V is TRBV9; possible D gene TRBD1, 6 bases. V was cut by 0 bases and J by 4 bases, with 10 bases left in between. The CDR3 totals 15 residues. CDR1 is SGDLS and CDR2 is YYNGEE in the germline V gene. The CDR3 sequence: CASSVGWTVNEKLFF. The DNA of the CDR3 is TGTGCCAGCAGCGTAGGGTGGACAGTTAATGAAAAACTGTTTTTT.

The chain carries TRBV20-1 and TRBJ2-7; D call uncertain. Per germline, CDR1 DFQATT and CDR2 SNEGSKA (reference sequence). CDR3 length equals 13 residues. With 3 bases removed from V and 4 bases from J, the gap between germline ends came to 13 bases. CDR3: CSASTGFGYEQYF. In DNA form, the CDR3 reads TGCAGTGCTAGTACCGGGTTTGGTTACGAGCAGTACTTC.

The chain couples TRBV5-4 to TRBJ1-1, with 7 nucleotides matching TRBD1. The CDR3 has 13 residues. The V gene end was trimmed by 4 bases and the J gene end by 6 bases; junction bases not matched to a gene: 6. Germline V CDR1 and CDR2: SGHNT, YYREEE (reference sequence). DNA for the CDR3: TGTGCCAGCAGCCAGACAGGGACGGCTGAAGCTTTCTTT. It translates to CASSQTGTAEAFF.

V is TRBV20-1 and J is TRBJ2-2; 8 bases align to TRBD1. The CDR3 totals 15 residues. V shed 3 bases, J shed 5 bases, and the junction held 8 bases outside the gene matches. Germline CDR1 reads DFQATT; CDR2 reads SNEGSKA (reference sequence). CDR3 coding DNA: TGCAGTGCTAGTGGGCCAGGGGGCAGAACCGGGGAGCTGTTTTTT. Translation gives CSASGPGGRTGELFF.

V usage is TRBV5-1 and J usage is TRBJ2-2; D possibly corresponds to TRBD1 (5 bases). The CDR3 totals 14 residues. The V gene lost 0 bases and the J gene lost 5 bases, with 8 bases spanning the gap. Germline-derived CDR1 and CDR2 are SGHRS and YFSETQ. The CDR3 region has the DNA TGCGCCAGCAGCTTGGCCAAGGGGACCGGGGAGCTGTTTTTT. Protein sequence: CASSLAKGTGELFF.

V gene TRBV28 combines with J gene TRBJ2-7; the match to TRBD2 covers 9 bases. V shed 6 bases, J shed 4 bases, and the junction held 13 bases outside the gene matches. This CDR3 comprises 16 residues. Germline V CDR1 and CDR2: MDHEN, SYDVKM. The CDR3 DNA follows: TGTGCCAGCAGCTCTGCGGGGGGGGGCATCCCGTACGAGCAGTACTTC. As protein: CASSSAGGGIPYEQYF.

The rearrangement joins TRBV7-2 to TRBJ1-6; D call uncertain. CDR1 is SGHTA and CDR2 is FQGNSA in the germline V gene. The length of the CDR3 is 14 residues. The ends were cut back, 4 bases at V and 8 bases at J, with 12 bases in the middle. The CDR3 sequence is CASSSRGRDSPLHF. DNA of the CDR3: TGTGCCAGCAGCTCAAGAGGGAGGGATTCACCCCTCCACTTT.

This rearrangement joins TRBV9 to TRBJ2-1; 9 bases agree with TRBD1. The germline CDR1 and CDR2 sequences are SGDLS and YYNGEE. The CDR3 runs 16 residues. Trimming cost V 4 bases and J 3 bases; bases outside gene matches: 8. CDR3: CASSPGQGGYYNEQFF. The CDR3 DNA follows: TGTGCCAGCAGCCCGGGACAGGGAGGCTACTACAATGAGCAGTTCTTC.

The V and J genes are TRBV28 and TRBJ2-3, with 13 bases identical to TRBD2. V was pared by 5 bases and J by 2 bases, with 4 bases of the junction left unmatched. CDR1 is MDHEN, CDR2 SYDVKM, per germline. The CDR3 spans 16 residues. The CDR3: CASSRLAGGITDTQYF. CDR3 DNA sequence: TGTGCCAGCAGTCGACTAGCGGGAGGTATCACAGATACGCAGTATTTT.

V is TRBV4-3 and J is TRBJ1-2, with D perhaps TRBD1 (6 bases). Trimming cost V 0 bases and J 3 bases, with 14 bases left between them. There are 16 residues in the CDR3. Per germline, CDR1 LGHNA and CDR2 YSLEER. CDR3 sequence reads: CASSQDLGDMDYGYTF. The CDR3 DNA sequence: TGCGCCAGCAGCCAAGATCTGGGGGACATGGACTATGGCTACACCTTC.

A single count supports this clone. The CDR3 spells CASSSPTGVRSGELFF. Here the CDR3 DNA reads TGTGCCAGCAGCTCCCCGACAGGGGTGAGGTCCGGGGAGCTGTTTTTT. V usage is TRBV7-3 and J usage is TRBJ2-2, with 8 bases matching TRBD1. The CDR3 runs 16 residues. Per germline, CDR1 SGHTA and CDR2 FQGTGA. The V gene end was trimmed by 4 bases and the J gene end by 6 bases; junction bases not matched to a gene: 10. Full variable domain (remainder filled in from reference TRBV7-3 and TRBJ2-2): GAGVSQTPSNKVTEKGKYVELRCDPISGHTALYWYRQSLGQGPEFLIYFQGTGAADDSGLPNDRFFAVRPEGSVSTLKIQRTERGDSAVYLCASSSPTGVRSGELFFGEGSRLTVL.

The chain has TRBV6-2 or TRBV6-3 and TRBJ1-2; 8 bases fit TRBD1. There are 14 residues in the CDR3. V shed 5 bases and J 4 bases; nucleotides not matched to a gene: 6. The germline CDR1 and CDR2 sequences are MNHEY and SVGEGT. Written as DNA, the CDR3 is TGTGCCAGCAGTCCCGGGACAGGACTCTATGGCTACACCTTC. Its translation: CASSPGTGLYGYTF.

The chain joins TRBV6-4 to TRBJ2-1; D is perhaps TRBD2 (6 bases). Germline-derived CDR1 and CDR2 are MRHNA and SNTAGT. The CDR3 consists of 14 residues. The V end lost 7 bases, the J end lost 4 bases, and 14 bases lay between the germline ends. The CDR3 DNA is TGTGCCAGCAAAAGGGACTCCCTGTACAATGAGCAGTTCTTC. The encoded protein is CASKRDSLYNEQFF.